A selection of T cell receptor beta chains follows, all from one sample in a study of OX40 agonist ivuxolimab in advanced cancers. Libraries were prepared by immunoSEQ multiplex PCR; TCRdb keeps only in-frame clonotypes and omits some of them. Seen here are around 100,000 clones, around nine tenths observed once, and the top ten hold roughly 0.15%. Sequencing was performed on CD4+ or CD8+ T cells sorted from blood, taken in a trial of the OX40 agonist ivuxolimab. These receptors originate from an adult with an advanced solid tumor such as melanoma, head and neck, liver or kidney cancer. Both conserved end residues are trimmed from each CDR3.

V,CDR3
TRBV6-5,ASSYSSGEDQPQH
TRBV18,ASSPPLAGVHVGEQF
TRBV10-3,AISGGAGQPQH
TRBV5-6,ASSLGRGFDYGYT
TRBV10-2,ASSESPQGYGYT
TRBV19,ASRRLAESYNEQF
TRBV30,AFYGRGAYEQY
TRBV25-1,ASSKTGFTGELF
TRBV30,AWSVRGLTYEQY
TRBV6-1,ASSETAYYGYT
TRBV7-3,ASSLTAGGETQY
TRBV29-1,SVRPRDRVPYEQY
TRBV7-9,ASSLDLTGHGYGYT
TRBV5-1,ASSLEAGATDTQY
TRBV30,AWSRGADTQY
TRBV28,ASSLSGTPGGQY
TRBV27,AGSLLGTSSYNEQF
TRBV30,AWNRREGTQETQY
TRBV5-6,ASSLAANYGYT
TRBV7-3,ASSSQGNSPLH
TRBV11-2,ASSFQGLETQY
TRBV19,ASSMLNEQY
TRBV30,AWKGGNNSPLH
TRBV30,AWTNGGGYT
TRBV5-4,ASSLDRPVTSTDTQY
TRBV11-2,ASSLDRGDEQF
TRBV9,ASSPPGSSYEQY
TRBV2,ASSRRQETQY
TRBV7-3,ASSKNPTAGELF
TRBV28,ASSPTGSNTEAF
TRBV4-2,ASSQARTSGRADTDTQY
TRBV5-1,ASSLATGANTEAF
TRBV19,ATGTGAGETQY
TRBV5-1,ASSYRSDGYT
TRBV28,ASSTRTSGSRETQY
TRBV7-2,ASSLAATNGNTIY
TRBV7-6,ASSLGSGAGYT
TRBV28,ASSTNLGEQF
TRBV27,ASSFEPRSETQY
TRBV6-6,ASSYILADYGYT
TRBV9,ASSATGTYNEQF
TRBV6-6,ASSHDRGRSIDGYT
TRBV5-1,ASSPAGTDNQPQH
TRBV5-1,ASSRRLATPDTQY
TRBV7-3,ASRHHGTGPYEQY
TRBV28,ARRGDTQY
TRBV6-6,ASSYDPGPAGYT
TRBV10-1,ASSPGQAFSYEQY
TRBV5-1,ASSLSAVSRALNEQF
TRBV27,ASSRGQLAGDSYEQY
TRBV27,ASSPGQGRTIY
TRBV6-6,ASSLGPILHQPQH
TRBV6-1,ASSRLAGDADTQY
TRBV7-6,ASSLVAGAGDTQY